This passage covers 10 T cell receptor beta chains from one sample sequenced in a study of T cells in Graves' hyperthyroidism and ophthalmopathy. TCR beta CDR3 sequences were amplified from RNA transcripts. Using the HTBI primer set, a first-round RT-PCR was run on the TCR CDR3. TCRdb analysed the multiplex PCR reads with MiXCR anew, one entry per CDR3 protein. The table records some 650,000 distinct CDR3 sequences, roughly 15% of them present only once. The sequenced material came from blood. The receptors were sampled from a woman aged 40 to 50 with Graves' ophthalmopathy.

The chain recombines TRBV19 with TRBJ2-7, with a tentative D call TRBD2 (5 bases). CDR3 length: 15 residues. Germline V gene lookup returns CDR1 LNHDA and CDR2 SQIVND (reference sequence). V lost 1 base and J lost 2, with 12 bases in between. CDR3 residues: CASSIGSGPTYEQYF. The CDR3 nucleotides read TGTGCCAGTAGTATAGGGAGCGGCCCAACCTACGAGCAGTACTTC.

This clonotype appeared a few times. The gene calls are TRBV7-9 and TRBJ2-2, with D possibly TRBD2 on 5 matching bases. V was shortened by 10 bases and J by 0 bases, with 12 bases between the two germline ends. The germline gives CDR1 SEHNR, CDR2 FQNEAQ (reference sequence). The CDR3 covers 14 residues. CDR3 sequence: CATDLDSNTGELFF. CDR3 sequence (DNA): TGTGCCACCGATCTGGACTCGAACACCGGGGAGCTGTTTTTT. The complete variable domain, with remaining parts taken from reference TRBV7-9 and TRBJ2-2, reads DTGVSQNPRHKITKRGQNVTFRCDPISEHNRLYWYRQTLGQGPEFLTYFQNEAQLEKSRLLSDRFSAERPKGSFSTLEIQRTEQGDSAMYLCATDLDSNTGELFFGEGSRLTVL.

The sample holds many counts of this clonotype. J is TRBJ2-3 and V is TRBV11-1, with 10 bases aligning to TRBD2. V lost 7 bases, J lost 4 bases, and 11 bases stayed unmatched. Germline V gives CDR1 SGHAT, CDR2 FQDESV (reference sequence). This CDR3 is 16 amino acids long. CDR3 sequence: CASKPSGSSVPDTQYF. CDR3 nucleotide sequence: TGTGCCAGCAAGCCTAGCGGGAGCTCTGTCCCAGATACGCAGTATTTT.

This clonotype was counted between two and nine times. The chain employs TRBV24-1 and TRBJ2-1; D may be TRBD1 (6 bases). The CDR3 is 13 amino acids. CDR1 is KGHDR, CDR2 SFDVKD, per germline. V lost 7 bases to trimming and J lost 5 bases, with 11 bases between them. The CDR3 spells CATRPGQNNEQFF. The CDR3 DNA follows: TGTGCCACCAGACCGGGACAAAACAATGAGCAGTTCTTC.

This clonotype has just a few counts. V gene TRBV6-5 combines with J gene TRBJ2-7; D is unresolved. V lost 1 base to trimming and J lost 2 bases, with 15 bases between them. Germline CDR1 is MNHEY and CDR2 is SVGAGI. The CDR3 totals 16 residues. The CDR3 loop reads CASSYWGGVSTYEQYF. The CDR3 nucleotides are TGTGCCAGCAGTTACTGGGGTGGAGTCTCCACCTACGAGCAGTACTTC.

This clonotype was found many times. The genes are TRBV12-3 or TRBV12-4 and TRBJ1-2, with D perhaps matching TRBD1 (5 bases). The CDR3 loop spans 15 amino acids. The germline V and J ends were trimmed by 7 bases and 4 bases, with 19 bases remaining between them. DNA of the CDR3: TGTGCCAGCACCTTTGAGCTCGACAGACCCTATGGCTACACCTTC. Protein: CASTFELDRPYGYTF.

This clonotype was recorded at least ten times. The chain employs TRBV18 and TRBJ2-7, with D perhaps TRBD1 (5 bases). The CDR3 extends over 14 amino acids. Germline CDR1 reads KGHSH; CDR2 reads LQKENI. The V gene lost 3 bases and the J gene lost 0 bases, with 9 bases spanning the gap. The CDR3 DNA follows: TGTGCCAGCTCACCGACAGAATACTCCTACGAGCAGTACTTC. This translates into CASSPTEYSYEQYF.

This clonotype was seen only a few times. The CDR3 here is CSARGATSKKPDTQYF. The CDR3, as DNA: TGCAGTGCTAGAGGCGCGACTAGTAAGAAGCCAGATACGCAGTATTTT. This rearrangement joins TRBV20-1 to TRBJ2-3, with D possibly being TRBD2 (6 bases). The germline gives CDR1 DFQATT, CDR2 SNEGSKA (reference sequence). With 1 base removed from V and 4 bases from J, the gap between germline ends came to 18 bases. This CDR3 has 16 residues.

This clonotype was detected ten times or more. The V and J genes are TRBV5-1 and TRBJ1-2, with 8 bases aligning to TRBD1. The CDR3 sequence is 14 residues long. Germline V gene lookup returns CDR1 SGHRS and CDR2 YFSETQ. The ends lost 3 bases at V and 7 bases at J; junction bases unmatched: 8. The CDR3 sequence: CASSSDRGLSGYTF. The CDR3 region has the DNA TGCGCCAGCAGCTCAGACAGGGGACTGAGTGGCTACACCTTC. Supplemented by reference TRBV5-1 and TRBJ1-2, the full variable domain reads KAGVTQTPRYLIKTRGQQVTLSCSPISGHRSVSWYQQTPGQGLQFLFEYFSETQRNKGNFPGRFSGRQFSNSRSEMNVSTLELGDSALYLCASSSDRGLSGYTFGSGTRLTVV.

This clonotype has at least ten counts. The chain is built from TRBV6-6 and TRBJ2-5; 11 bases align to TRBD2. V trimming: 0 bases; J trimming: 4 bases; junction bases outside the gene matches: 1. The length of the CDR3 is 15 residues. CDR1 and CDR2 (germline): MNHNY, SVGAGI (reference sequence). CDR3 nucleotide sequence: TGTGCCAGCAGTTACTCTCTAGCGGGAGGAGAGACCCAGTACTTC. It yields the protein CASSYSLAGGETQYF.